The next 24 T cell receptor beta chains were all read from a single sample in a study of beta chain features in type 1 diabetes. The isolated RNA, all of it, was reverse transcribed, so expressed TCRB transcripts were what got sequenced. Only in-frame clones appear in the TCRdb table, and some are missing; sequencing was by immunoSEQ multiplex PCR. The sample has 15,000 to 20,000 clones, approximately 50% seen once. The specimen sequenced was stem cell memory CD4+ T cells from blood. These receptors were taken from a man aged 18 to 30 in good health.

A few counts support this clone. CDR3 amino acids: CASSETGPPYEQYF. The CDR3 DNA reads TGTGCCAGCAGTGAGACAGGGCCCCCCTACGAGCAGTACTTC. The rearrangement joins TRBV6-1 to TRBJ2-7, with 7 bases identical to TRBD1. Germline V gene data show CDR1 as MNHNS and CDR2 as SASEGT. The CDR3 is made up of 14 amino acids. The V segment lost 3 bases and the J segment 2 bases; nucleotides outside the gene matches: 4.

V gene TRBV30 combines with J gene TRBJ1-5, with D possibly TRBD1 on 5 matching bases. The CDR3 is 14 amino acids. The germline V gene has CDR1 GTSNPN and CDR2 SVGIG (reference sequence). The V and J ends lost 0 bases and 6 bases respectively, with 12 bases between them. As DNA, the CDR3 is TGTGCCTGGAGTGTACAGACAGCATCTCAGCCCCAGCATTTT. It codes for CAWSVQTASQPQHF.

This clone was observed a few times. This chain connects TRBV5-1 to TRBJ1-1, with D possibly matching TRBD1 (5 bases). The germline CDR1 and CDR2 sequences are SGHRS and YFSETQ. Trimming shortened V by 3 bases and J by 0 bases, and 12 bases separated the two germline ends. This CDR3 comprises 15 residues. CDR3 coding DNA: TGCGCCAGCAGCTGGGGGGTGGGGCTGAACACTGAAGCTTTCTTT. Translation gives CASSWGVGLNTEAFF.

The rearrangement links TRBV28 to TRBJ2-7, with TRBD2 as a possible D gene (6 bases). CDR1 and CDR2 (germline): MDHEN, SYDVKM. Trimming pared 10 bases from V and 6 bases from J, leaving 25 bases between. The CDR3 consists of 15 residues. CDR3 DNA: TGTGCCATCTTGTCCGGGACTTCTCGAAGGTCCGAGCAGTACTTC. Translation gives CAILSGTSRRSEQYF.

The rearrangement uses TRBV7-2 and TRBJ1-3; the match to TRBD1 covers 7 bases. Germline lookup yields CDR1 SGHTA and CDR2 FQGNSA. CDR3 length: 15 residues. Trimming took 5 bases from V and 2 from J; bases not matched to a gene: 6. The CDR3 nucleotides are TGTGCCAGCAGCGAGACAGGGTCTGCTGGAAACACCATATATTTT. Translated: CASSETGSAGNTIYF.

This chain connects TRBV7-9 to TRBJ2-2; D gene unclear. V shed 2 bases and J shed 5 bases, with 6 bases lying between them. The CDR3 runs 13 residues. CDR1 is SEHNR and CDR2 is FQNEAQ in the germline V gene (reference sequence). The CDR3: CASSLTPTGELFF. The CDR3 DNA follows: TGTGCCAGCAGCTTAACACCTACCGGGGAGCTGTTTTTT.

This rearrangement joins TRBV27 to TRBJ1-2; TRBD1 aligns across 11 bases. Germline assignment: CDR1 MNHEY and CDR2 SMNVEV (reference sequence). This CDR3 is built from 16 residues. V gave up 4 bases and J gave up 6 bases; unmatched junction bases: 10. The CDR3 here is CASSSLGTGGAHGYTF. The CDR3 region has the DNA TGTGCCAGCAGTTCGCTTGGGACAGGGGGAGCTCATGGCTACACCTTC.

This clone was detected only a few times. This sequence joins TRBV6-6 and TRBJ2-2, with TRBD2 identical over 8 bases. J gave up 5 bases and V 0 bases, and 2 bases lay outside the gene matches. Germline values: CDR1 MNHNY, CDR2 SVGAGI (reference sequence). The CDR3 contains 15 residues. CDR3 sequence: CASSYSRGVTGELFF. CDR3 nucleotides: TGTGCCAGCAGTTACTCGCGGGGGGTGACCGGGGAGCTGTTTTTT.

This chain joins TRBV18 and TRBJ1-5, with D tentatively TRBD1 (5 bases). The CDR3 extends over 15 amino acids. Germline V gene data show CDR1 as KGHSH and CDR2 as LQKENI. V shed 5 bases and J shed 1 base, with 12 bases lying between them. The CDR3 region is CASSIEAGSNQPQHF. In DNA, the CDR3 is TGTGCCAGCTCAATTGAGGCAGGGAGCAATCAGCCCCAGCATTTT. Drawing the rest from reference TRBV18 and TRBJ1-5, the complete variable domain is NAGVMQNPRHLVRRRGQEARLRCSPMKGHSHVYWYRQLPEEGLKFMVYLQKENIIDESGMPKERFSAEFPKEGPSILRIQQVVRGDSAAYFCASSIEAGSNQPQHFGDGTRLSIL.

This clone has only a few counts. The chain is built from TRBV4-1 and TRBJ2-5, with D possibly matching TRBD2 (5 bases). CDR1 is MGHRA, CDR2 YSYEKL, per germline. Trimming pared 0 bases from V and 4 bases from J, leaving 15 bases between. This CDR3 has 16 amino acids. The CDR3 region has the DNA TGCGCCAGCAGCCAAGATCCAGTGTTAGCGCGAGAGACCCAGTACTTC. Its protein is CASSQDPVLARETQYF.

The gene calls are TRBV5-4 and TRBJ1-3; D possibly corresponds to TRBD1 (6 bases). The length of the CDR3 is 15 residues. Trimming removed 0 bases from V and 4 bases from J, with 11 bases in between. Germline V gene data show CDR1 as SGHNT and CDR2 as YYREEE (reference sequence). The CDR3 loop is CASSLDRGIGNTIYF. For the CDR3, the DNA is TGTGCCAGCAGCTTGGATAGGGGGATCGGAAACACCATATATTTT.

The J gene is TRBJ1-5, the V gene TRBV18; 12 nucleotides match TRBD1. Trimming cost V 3 bases and J 6 bases; bases outside gene matches: 3. Looked up from germline, CDR1 is KGHSH and CDR2 is LQKENI. This CDR3 contains 15 residues. DNA for the CDR3: TGTGCCAGCTCACCCGGGACAGGGGGCGTTCAGCCCCAGCATTTT. This translates into CASSPGTGGVQPQHF.

This sequence joins TRBV5-1 and TRBJ2-1; tentative D call: TRBD2 (7 bases). The CDR3 is 15 residues long. V lost 0 bases and J 8 bases, leaving 15 bases between the germline ends. CDR1 and CDR2 from the germline V gene are SGHRS and YFSETQ. CDR3 sequence (DNA): TGCGCCAGCAGCTTGGGACGGGGGGCTGGGGATGAGCAGTTCTTC. Its translation is CASSLGRGAGDEQFF.

The CDR3 region has the DNA TGTGCCAGCAGCGTAGCCCCAACAGGGGGGGAACAAGAGACCCAGTACTTC. It encodes CASSVAPTGGEQETQYF. This chain joins TRBV9 and TRBJ2-5; D possibly corresponds to TRBD1 (8 bases). The CDR3 extends over 17 amino acids. Germline V gene data show CDR1 as SGDLS and CDR2 as YYNGEE. V was shortened by 0 bases and J by 2 bases, with 17 bases between the two germline ends.

The table lists this clone with a few counts. The gene calls are TRBV5-4 and TRBJ2-1, with 7 positions matching TRBD2. The V gene end was trimmed by 2 bases and the J gene end by 6 bases; junction bases not matched to a gene: 5. The CDR3 has 14 residues. Germline loops: CDR1 SGHNT, CDR2 YYREEE (reference sequence). The CDR3 spells CASSLGGSSNEQFF. The CDR3 region has the DNA TGTGCCAGCAGCTTAGGCGGGAGCAGCAATGAGCAGTTCTTC.

The chain combines TRBV7-2 with TRBJ2-7, with TRBD2 matching 10 bases. Germline trimming cut 4 bases from V and 0 bases from J; bases unmatched to any gene: 9. CDR1 SGHTA and CDR2 FQGNSA come from the germline V gene. This CDR3 comprises 17 residues. The CDR3: CASSYHPLAGVSYEQYF. Written as DNA, the CDR3 is TGTGCCAGCAGCTACCATCCTCTAGCGGGGGTCTCCTACGAGCAGTACTTC. The full variable domain, its missing parts supplied by reference TRBV7-2 and TRBJ2-7, is GAGVSQSPSNKVTEKGKDVELRCDPISGHTALYWYRQSLGQGLEFLIYFQGNSAPDKSGLPSDRFSAERTGGSVSTLTIQRTQQEDSAVYLCASSYHPLAGVSYEQYFGPGTRLTVT.

This chain connects TRBV5-4 to TRBJ2-1; D unclear. V was cut by 1 base and J by 9 bases, with 5 bases left in between. This CDR3 is built from 11 residues. The V gene's germline CDR1 is SGHNT and CDR2 YYREEE (reference sequence). CDR3 bases: TGTGCCAGCAGCTTGTTCTCTGAGCAGTTCTTC. Its translation: CASSLFSEQFF.

In DNA form, the CDR3 reads TGTGCCAGCGGGCCGAGGAGGGATTCACCCCTCCACTTT. It translates to CASGPRRDSPLHF. The chain combines TRBV14 with TRBJ1-6; D gene ambiguous. V lost 8 bases and J lost 8, with 13 bases in between. This CDR3 is built from 13 residues. The germline CDR1 and CDR2 sequences are SGHDN and FVKESK.

The V and J genes are TRBV30 and TRBJ1-5, with a tentative D call TRBD1 (5 bases). This CDR3 is 14 amino acids long. Germline CDR1 reads GTSNPN; CDR2 reads SVGIG (reference sequence). Deletions cut 1 base from V and 2 bases from J, with 9 bases between. The CDR3: CAWSADSRNQPQHF. The CDR3 coding sequence is TGTGCCTGGAGTGCAGACAGCCGCAATCAGCCCCAGCATTTT.

The genes are TRBV11-3 and TRBJ2-3, with TRBD1 matching over 7 bases. Germline V lookup: CDR1 SGHNT, CDR2 YENEEA. The CDR3 totals 14 residues. The junction had 3 bases not matched to a gene; V was cut back by 5 bases and J by 1 base. In nucleotides, the CDR3 is TGTGCCAGCAGCCTCACAGGGGGCACAGATACGCAGTATTTT. Residues: CASSLTGGTDTQYF.

This clone was counted between two and nine times. The chain employs TRBV7-3 and TRBJ2-3; D remains unclear. Trimming removed 1 base at V and 1 base at J, with 6 bases between. Germline CDR1 reads SGHTA; CDR2 reads FQGTGA. This CDR3 contains 14 residues. CDR3 loop: CASSLNGRTDTQYF. In DNA, the CDR3 is TGTGCCAGCAGCTTAAACGGTCGCACAGATACGCAGTATTTT.

The rearrangement uses TRBV28 and TRBJ2-3, with TRBD1 as a possible D gene (6 bases). The germline V and J ends were trimmed by 10 bases and 6 bases, with 17 bases remaining between them. The CDR3 is made up of 13 amino acids. Germline assignment: CDR1 MDHEN and CDR2 SYDVKM. CDR3 coding DNA: TGTGCCACCGACGTCCAGGGGACGGATACGCAGTATTTT. Residues: CATDVQGTDTQYF.

This clone was recorded a few times. This rearrangement joins TRBV4-3 to TRBJ2-5; 7 bases align to TRBD2. Looked up from germline, CDR1 is LGHNA and CDR2 is YSLEER. With 5 bases clipped from V and 9 bases from J, the junction kept 15 bases outside the gene matches. The CDR3 extends over 15 amino acids. The CDR3 sequence is CASSFNPAGLEAQYF. In nucleotides, the CDR3 is TGCGCCAGCAGCTTTAACCCAGCGGGATTGGAAGCCCAGTACTTC.

In its sample, this clone was seen once. The rearrangement uses TRBV29-1 and TRBJ2-5; TRBD2 matches 8 bases. CDR3 length: 13 residues. Looked up from germline, CDR1 is SQVTM and CDR2 is ANQGSEA. The trim removed 4 bases at V and 5 bases at J, leaving 6 bases unmatched. The CDR3: CSVAAGVGETQYF. The DNA of the CDR3 is TGCAGCGTTGCAGCGGGGGTCGGGGAGACCCAGTACTTC.